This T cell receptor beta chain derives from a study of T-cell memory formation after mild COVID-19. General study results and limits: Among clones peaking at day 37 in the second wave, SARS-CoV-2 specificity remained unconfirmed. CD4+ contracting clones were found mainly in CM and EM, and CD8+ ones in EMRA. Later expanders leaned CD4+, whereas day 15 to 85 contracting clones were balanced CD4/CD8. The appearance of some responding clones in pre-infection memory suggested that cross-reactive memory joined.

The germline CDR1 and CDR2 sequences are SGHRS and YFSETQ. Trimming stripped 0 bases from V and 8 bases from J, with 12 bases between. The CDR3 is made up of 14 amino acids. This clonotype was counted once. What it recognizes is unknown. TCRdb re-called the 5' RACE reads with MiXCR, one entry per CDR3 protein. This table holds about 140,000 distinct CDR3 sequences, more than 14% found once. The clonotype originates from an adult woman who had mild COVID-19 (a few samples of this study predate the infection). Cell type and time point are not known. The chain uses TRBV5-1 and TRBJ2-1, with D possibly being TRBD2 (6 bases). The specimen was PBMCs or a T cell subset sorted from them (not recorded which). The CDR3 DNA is TGCGCCAGCAGCTTGGCGGAGGGGATGGATGAGCAGTTCTTC. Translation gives CASSLAEGMDEQFF.